By share, the clone carrying this TCR beta chain ranks as medium-sized. Its cognate antigen is unknown. The source of the sample is a study of sequential checkpoint blockade in melanoma. Overall study: Matched biopsies came pretreatment and at week 13 for around 24 patients.

Study-wide results and caveats: PD-L1 staining and CD8+ counts, not mutational load, tracked tumor T-cell clonality. For nivolumab-first patients, baseline tumor clonality was associated with response.

The treatment was: randomized to nivolumab then ipilimumab (arm A) or the reverse (arm B). DNA-damaging chemotherapy had not been given to any patient beforehand. Germline V gene sequence: CDR1 SGHNT, CDR2 YENEEA. The V end lost 0 bases, the J end lost 3 bases, and 11 bases lay between the germline ends. The CDR3 consists of 15 residues. Libraries were prepared by immunoSEQ multiplex PCR; TCRdb keeps only in-frame clonotypes and omits some of them. The table lists 6,000 or so clones, under 25% of them singletons. The clonotype was recovered from a human donor with melanoma. V is TRBV11-3 and J is TRBJ1-1; the D gene is possibly TRBD1 (5 bases). The material sequenced was tumor tissue (inferred from file names), taken from a patient given nivolumab and ipilimumab in sequence. CDR3 region: CASSLDLGQYTEAFF. In DNA form, the CDR3 reads TGTGCCAGCAGCTTAGATCTAGGACAATACACTGAAGCTTTCTTT. The full variable domain, its missing parts supplied by reference TRBV11-3 and TRBJ1-1, is EAGVVQSPRYKIIEKKQPVAFWCNPISGHNTLYWYLQNLGQGPELLIRYENEEAVDDSQLPKDRFSAERLKGVDSTLKIQPAELGDSAVYLCASSLDLGQYTEAFFGQGTRLTVV.